The 13 T cell receptor beta chains reported below all come from one sample, sequenced in a study of cytomegalovirus exposure and HLA in healthy donors listed by TCRdb under 2017. Receptors were amplified or captured by the immunoSEQ multiplex PCR assay. For the multiplex PCR, a mixture combining 60 forward primers for TCR Vbeta segments and 13 reverse primers for TCR Jbeta segments was used. Imported from immuneACCESS, the table was reduced by TCRdb to in-frame sequences with V and J called. These copies leave out some clones; in studies compared against another copy, an unresolved V gene accounts for under half, and the cause of the remainder is not known. This sample has fewer than 150,000 clones in its table, and 77% of those were observed once. The top ten clonotypes cover roughly 3.5% of the sample. Material: PBMCs. Source of these receptors: a human donor in good health.

This clone was recorded only once. This chain joins TRBV11-2 and TRBJ1-5, with 10 bases lining up with TRBD1. This CDR3 region has 17 residues. CDR1 and CDR2 (germline): SGHAT, FQNNGV. With 4 bases clipped from V and 1 base from J, the junction kept 7 bases outside the gene matches. Here the CDR3 reads CASSSATGGRSNQPQHF. In DNA, the CDR3 is TGTGCCAGCAGCTCGGCGACAGGGGGCAGAAGCAATCAGCCCCAGCATTTT.

The chain joins TRBV2 to TRBJ1-6; 9 bases are shared with TRBD1. The CDR3 loop spans 15 amino acids. Germline CDR1 and CDR2: SNHLY and FYNNEI. V was pared by 4 bases and J by 5 bases, with 3 bases of the junction left unmatched. The CDR3 sequence is CASSVGQGDNSPLHF. The CDR3 DNA is TGTGCCAGCAGTGTGGGACAGGGAGATAATTCACCCCTCCACTTT.

The chain joins TRBV7-6 to TRBJ2-7, with D perhaps matching TRBD1 (5 bases). Trimming shortened V by 2 bases and J by 1 base, and 21 bases separated the two germline ends. The CDR3 loop spans 18 amino acids. Germline loops: CDR1 SGHVS, CDR2 FNYEAQ. This chain's CDR3 is CASSLNSVMSGASYEQYF. As DNA, the CDR3 is TGTGCCAGCAGCTTAAATTCGGTAATGAGTGGGGCATCCTACGAGCAGTACTTC.

This clone came up a few times. The chain employs TRBV7-9 and TRBJ1-5; the D is unclear. Trimming took 5 bases from V and 6 from J, leaving 14 bases between them. The CDR3 extends over 14 amino acids. Germline V lookup: CDR1 SEHNR, CDR2 FQNEAQ (reference sequence). This chain's CDR3 is CASSTLYIGQPQHF. DNA of the CDR3: TGTGCCAGCAGCACCTTGTACATTGGTCAGCCCCAGCATTTT.

The chain carries TRBV13 and TRBJ2-2, with 8 bases identical to TRBD2. Germline values: CDR1 PRHDT, CDR2 FYEKMQ (reference sequence). V trimming: 2 bases; J trimming: 8 bases; junction bases outside the gene matches: 13. The CDR3 has 17 amino acids. This chain's CDR3 is CASSLLAGNRDRGELFF. In DNA, the CDR3 is TGTGCCAGCAGCTTACTAGCGGGCAATAGAGACCGGGGGGAGCTGTTTTTT. Supplemented by reference TRBV13 and TRBJ2-2, the full variable domain reads AAGVIQSPRHLIKEKRETATLKCYPIPRHDTVYWYQQGPGQDPQFLISFYEKMQSDKGSIPDRFSAQQFSDYHSELNMSSLELGDSALYFCASSLLAGNRDRGELFFGEGSRLTVL.

This clone appeared a few times. At one boundary the junction diverges from the germline segment, which might be a read error. The chain recombines TRBV10-3 with TRBJ2-3; D is perhaps TRBD2 (5 bases). The germline V gene has CDR1 ENHRY and CDR2 SYGVKD. CDR3 length: 18 residues. The CDR3 DNA sequence: TGTGCCAGCAGTGAAATCCCGGCCTTTGGCGGGAGCACAGATACGCAGTATTTT. This sequence encodes CASSEIPAFGGSTDTQYF.

Only a few counts were recorded for this clone. The chain recombines TRBV6-1 with TRBJ2-7, with TRBD2 matching over 11 bases. CDR3 length: 15 residues. After removal of 2 bases from V and 8 bases from J, the junction contained 8 bases not matched to a gene. Germline loops: CDR1 MNHNS, CDR2 SASEGT. CDR3 DNA sequence: TGTGCCAGCAGTGAAAGCTCTAGCGGGAGGCTGCAGCAGTACTTC. As protein: CASSESSSGRLQQYF.

This clone was counted only a few times. This rearrangement joins TRBV2 to TRBJ1-1; D remains unclear. Germline CDR1 and CDR2: SNHLY and FYNNEI. The length of the CDR3 is 13 residues. Trimming shortened V by 5 bases and J by 1 base, and 8 bases separated the two germline ends. The CDR3 is CASSSEGNTEAFF. The CDR3, as DNA: TGTGCCAGCAGTTCGGAGGGGAACACTGAAGCTTTCTTT.

The J gene is TRBJ1-1, the V gene TRBV2; no firm D call. Germline values: CDR1 SNHLY, CDR2 FYNNEI. The V end lost 6 bases, the J end lost 6 bases, and 11 bases lay between the germline ends. The CDR3 covers 12 residues. This CDR3 reads CASSYESAEAFF. The CDR3 region has the DNA TGTGCCAGCAGCTACGAATCGGCTGAAGCTTTCTTT.

The chain employs TRBV11-2 and TRBJ2-7; 8 nucleotides align to TRBD2. V was pared by 5 bases and J by 3 bases, with 12 bases of the junction left unmatched. The germline V gene encodes CDR1 SGHAT and CDR2 FQNNGV. The CDR3 runs to 16 residues. Here the CDR3 reads CASSRTLTGGGYEQYF. CDR3 nucleotides: TGTGCCAGCAGCCGGACTCTAACGGGGGGGGGCTACGAGCAGTACTTC.

The genes are TRBV19 and TRBJ1-2; 7 positions agree with TRBD1. Trimming cost V 7 bases and J 7 bases; bases outside gene matches: 15. Germline lookup yields CDR1 LNHDA and CDR2 SQIVND (reference sequence). This CDR3 comprises 15 residues. CDR3: CASTPAMDRFGGYTF. The CDR3 DNA reads as TGTGCCAGTACCCCGGCAATGGACAGGTTTGGTGGCTACACCTTC.

The chain is built from TRBV27 and TRBJ2-5; tentative D call: TRBD2 (6 bases). The CDR3 sequence is 13 residues long. Germline-derived CDR1 and CDR2 are MNHEY and SMNVEV (reference sequence). The CDR3 spells CAAGRKIQETQYF. The DNA of the CDR3 is TGTGCTGCGGGACGGAAAATCCAAGAGACCCAGTACTTC.

The rearrangement uses TRBV28 and TRBJ1-1; D is perhaps TRBD1 (6 bases). Germline V gives CDR1 MDHEN, CDR2 SYDVKM. The V end lost 4 bases, the J end lost 3 bases, and 18 bases lay between the germline ends. This CDR3 contains 16 residues. CDR3 loop: CASSSSPGQIDTEAFF. The CDR3 DNA follows: TGTGCCAGCAGTTCTAGCCCCGGACAGATAGACACTGAAGCTTTCTTT.